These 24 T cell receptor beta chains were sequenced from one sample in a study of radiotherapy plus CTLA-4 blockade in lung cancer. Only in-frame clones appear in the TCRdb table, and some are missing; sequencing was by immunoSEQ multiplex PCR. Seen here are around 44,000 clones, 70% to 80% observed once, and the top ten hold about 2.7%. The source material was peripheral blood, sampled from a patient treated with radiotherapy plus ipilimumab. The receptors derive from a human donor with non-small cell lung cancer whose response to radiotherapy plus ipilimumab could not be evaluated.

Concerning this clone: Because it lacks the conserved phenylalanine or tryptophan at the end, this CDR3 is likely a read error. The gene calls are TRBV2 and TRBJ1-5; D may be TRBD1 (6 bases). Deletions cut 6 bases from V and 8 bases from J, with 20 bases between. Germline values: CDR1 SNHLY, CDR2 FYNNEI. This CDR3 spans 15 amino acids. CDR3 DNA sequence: TGTGCCAGCAGCCGACAGGTTAACGGGATTGAGCCCCAGCATCTT. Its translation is CASSRQVNGIEPQHL.

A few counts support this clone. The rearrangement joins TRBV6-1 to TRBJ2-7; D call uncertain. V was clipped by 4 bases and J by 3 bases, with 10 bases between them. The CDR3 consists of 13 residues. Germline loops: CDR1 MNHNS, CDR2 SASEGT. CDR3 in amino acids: CASSVSPSYEQYF. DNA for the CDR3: TGTGCCAGCAGTGTCTCTCCCAGCTACGAGCAGTACTTC.

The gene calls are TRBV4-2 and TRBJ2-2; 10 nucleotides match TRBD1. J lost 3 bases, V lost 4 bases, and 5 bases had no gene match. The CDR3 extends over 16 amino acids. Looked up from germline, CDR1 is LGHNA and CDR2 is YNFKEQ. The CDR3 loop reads CASSLTGTGDTGELFF. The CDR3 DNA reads TGTGCCAGCAGCCTGACCGGGACAGGGGACACCGGGGAGCTGTTTTTT.

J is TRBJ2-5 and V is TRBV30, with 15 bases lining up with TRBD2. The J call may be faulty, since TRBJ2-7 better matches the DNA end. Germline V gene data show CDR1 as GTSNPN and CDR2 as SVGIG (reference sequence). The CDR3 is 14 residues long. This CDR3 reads CAWSWTSGRVEQYF. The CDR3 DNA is TGTGCCTGGAGCTGGACTAGCGGGAGGGTCGAGCAGTACTTC.

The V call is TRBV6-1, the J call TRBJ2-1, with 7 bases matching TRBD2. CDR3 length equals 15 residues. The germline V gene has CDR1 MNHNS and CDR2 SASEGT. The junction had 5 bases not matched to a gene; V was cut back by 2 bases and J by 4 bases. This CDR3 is CASSEMAGVYNEQFF. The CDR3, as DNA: TGTGCCAGCAGTGAAATGGCGGGAGTTTACAATGAGCAGTTCTTC.

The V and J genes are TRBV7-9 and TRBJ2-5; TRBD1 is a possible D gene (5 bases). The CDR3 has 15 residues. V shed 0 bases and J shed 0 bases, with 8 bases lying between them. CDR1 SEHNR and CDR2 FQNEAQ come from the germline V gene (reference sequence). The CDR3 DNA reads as TGTGCCAGCAGCTTAGCGGCAGGGTACCAAGAGACCCAGTACTTC. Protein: CASSLAAGYQETQYF.

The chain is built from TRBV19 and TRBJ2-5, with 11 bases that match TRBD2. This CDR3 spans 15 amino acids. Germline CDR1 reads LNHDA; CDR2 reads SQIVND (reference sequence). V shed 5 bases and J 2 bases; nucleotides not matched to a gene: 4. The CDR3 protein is CASSGTSGFQETQYF. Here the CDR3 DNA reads TGTGCCAGTAGTGGGACTAGCGGTTTTCAAGAGACCCAGTACTTC.

As DNA, the CDR3 is TGTGCCAGCAACCGGGGACAGGTTAGCAATCAGCCCCAGCATTTT. As protein: CASNRGQVSNQPQHF. This rearrangement joins TRBV28 to TRBJ1-5; 8 nucleotides line up with TRBD1. The CDR3 totals 15 residues. V lost 7 bases, J lost 0 bases, and 5 bases stayed unmatched. Germline CDR1 and CDR2: MDHEN and SYDVKM.

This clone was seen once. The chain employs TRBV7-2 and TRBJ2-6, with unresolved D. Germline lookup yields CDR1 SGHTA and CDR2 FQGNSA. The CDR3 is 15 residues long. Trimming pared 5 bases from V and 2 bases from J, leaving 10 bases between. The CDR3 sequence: CASSLGGTGANVLTF. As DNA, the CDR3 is TGTGCCAGCAGCCTTGGCGGAACTGGGGCCAACGTCCTGACTTTC.

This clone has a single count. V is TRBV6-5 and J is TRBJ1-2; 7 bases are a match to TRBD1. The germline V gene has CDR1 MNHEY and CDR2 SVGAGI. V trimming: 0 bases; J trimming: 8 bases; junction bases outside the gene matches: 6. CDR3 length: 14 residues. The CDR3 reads CASSYSGQGGGYTF. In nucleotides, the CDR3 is TGTGCCAGCAGTTACTCGGGCCAGGGGGGAGGCTACACCTTC.

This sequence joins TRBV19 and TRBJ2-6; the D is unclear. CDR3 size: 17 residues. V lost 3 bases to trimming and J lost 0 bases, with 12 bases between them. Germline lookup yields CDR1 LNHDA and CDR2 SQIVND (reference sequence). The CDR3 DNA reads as TGTGCCAGTAGTATCCTTCTAACAGTCTCTGGGGCCAACGTCCTGACTTTC. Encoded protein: CASSILLTVSGANVLTF.

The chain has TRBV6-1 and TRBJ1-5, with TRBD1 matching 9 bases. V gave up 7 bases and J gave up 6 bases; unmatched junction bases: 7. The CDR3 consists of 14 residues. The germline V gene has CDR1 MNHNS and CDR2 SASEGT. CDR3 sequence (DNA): TGTGCCAGCAACAAGGACAGGGGAAGTCAGCCCCAGCATTTT. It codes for CASNKDRGSQPQHF.

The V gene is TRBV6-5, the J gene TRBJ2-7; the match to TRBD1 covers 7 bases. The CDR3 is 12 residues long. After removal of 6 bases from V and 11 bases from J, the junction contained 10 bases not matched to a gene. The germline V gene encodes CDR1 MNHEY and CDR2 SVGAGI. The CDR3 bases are TGTGCCAGCAGCCAACCACCCGGGACAGAGTACTTC. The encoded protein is CASSQPPGTEYF.

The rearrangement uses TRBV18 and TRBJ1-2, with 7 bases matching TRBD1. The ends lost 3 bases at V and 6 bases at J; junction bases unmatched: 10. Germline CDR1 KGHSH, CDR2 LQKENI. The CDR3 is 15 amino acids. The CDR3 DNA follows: TGTGCCAGCTCACCGGGGGGACAGCCCCGGGATGGCTACACCTTC. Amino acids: CASSPGGQPRDGYTF.

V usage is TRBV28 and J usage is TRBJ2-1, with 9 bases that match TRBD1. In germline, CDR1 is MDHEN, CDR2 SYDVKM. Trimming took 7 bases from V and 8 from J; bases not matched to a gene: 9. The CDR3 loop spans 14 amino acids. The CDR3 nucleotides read TGTGCCAGCAAGGGGACAGGGCTGTGGCATGAGCAGTTCTTC. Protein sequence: CASKGTGLWHEQFF.

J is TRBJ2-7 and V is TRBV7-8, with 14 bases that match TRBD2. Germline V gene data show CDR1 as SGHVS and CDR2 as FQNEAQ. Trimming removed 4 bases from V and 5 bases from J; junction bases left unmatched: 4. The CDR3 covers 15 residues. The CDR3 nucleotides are TGTGCCAGCAGCTCCTTGACTAGCGGGGGGGACGAGCAGTACTTC. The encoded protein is CASSSLTSGGDEQYF.

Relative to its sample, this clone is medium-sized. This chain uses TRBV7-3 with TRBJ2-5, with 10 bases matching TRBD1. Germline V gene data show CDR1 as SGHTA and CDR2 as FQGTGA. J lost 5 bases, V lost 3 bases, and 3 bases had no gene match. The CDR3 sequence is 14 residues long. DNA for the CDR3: TGTGCCAGCAGCTTGGGACAGGGGAAGGAGACCCAGTACTTC. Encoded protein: CASSLGQGKETQYF. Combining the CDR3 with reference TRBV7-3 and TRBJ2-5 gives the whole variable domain GAGVSQTPSNKVTEKGKYVELRCDPISGHTALYWYRQSLGQGPEFLIYFQGTGAADDSGLPNDRFFAVRPEGSVSTLKIQRTERGDSAVYLCASSLGQGKETQYFGPGTRLLVL.

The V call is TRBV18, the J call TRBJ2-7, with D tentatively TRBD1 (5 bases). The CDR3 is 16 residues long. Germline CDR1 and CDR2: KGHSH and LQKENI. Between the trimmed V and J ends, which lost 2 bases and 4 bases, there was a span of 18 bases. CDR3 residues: CASSPGAEIRRYEQYF. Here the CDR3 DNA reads TGTGCCAGCTCACCAGGGGCGGAAATCCGGCGGTACGAGCAGTACTTC.

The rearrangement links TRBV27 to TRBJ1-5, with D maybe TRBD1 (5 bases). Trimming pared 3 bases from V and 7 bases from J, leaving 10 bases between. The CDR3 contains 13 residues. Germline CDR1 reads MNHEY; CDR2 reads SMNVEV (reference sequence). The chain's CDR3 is CASSFRGTQPQHF. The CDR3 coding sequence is TGTGCCAGCAGTTTCCGGGGGACGCAGCCCCAGCATTTT.

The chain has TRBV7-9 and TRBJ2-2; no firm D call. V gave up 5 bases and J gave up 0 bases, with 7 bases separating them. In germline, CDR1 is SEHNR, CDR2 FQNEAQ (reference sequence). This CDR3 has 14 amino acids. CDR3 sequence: CASSRTANTGELFF. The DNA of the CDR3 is TGTGCCAGCAGCCGTACAGCGAACACCGGGGAGCTGTTTTTT.

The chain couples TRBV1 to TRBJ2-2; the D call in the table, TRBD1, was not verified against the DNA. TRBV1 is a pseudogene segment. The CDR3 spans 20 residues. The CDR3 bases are TGCACCAGCAGCCACTGGGGTTTTTGCCGGGACAGAAAAAATACCGGGGAGCTGTTTTTT. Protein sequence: CTSSHWGFCRDRKNTGELFF.

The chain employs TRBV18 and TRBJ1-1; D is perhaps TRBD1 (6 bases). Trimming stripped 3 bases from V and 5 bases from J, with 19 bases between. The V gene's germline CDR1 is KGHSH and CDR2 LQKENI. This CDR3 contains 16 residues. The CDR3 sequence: CASSPLPHRDQTEAFF. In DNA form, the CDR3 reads TGTGCCAGCTCACCTTTGCCCCACAGGGATCAAACTGAAGCTTTCTTT.

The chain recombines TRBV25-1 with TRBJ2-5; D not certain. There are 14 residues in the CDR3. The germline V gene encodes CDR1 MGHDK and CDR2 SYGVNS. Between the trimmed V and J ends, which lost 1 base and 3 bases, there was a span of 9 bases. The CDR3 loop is CASSELGRKETQYF. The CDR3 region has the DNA TGTGCCAGCAGTGAATTGGGCAGGAAAGAGACCCAGTACTTC.

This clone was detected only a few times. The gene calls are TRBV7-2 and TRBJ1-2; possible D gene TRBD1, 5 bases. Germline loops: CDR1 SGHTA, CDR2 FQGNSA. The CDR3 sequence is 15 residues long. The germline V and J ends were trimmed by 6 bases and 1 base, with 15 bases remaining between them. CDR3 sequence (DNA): TGTGCCAGCAGTCGAGGACACCAGAGTAACTATGGCTACACCTTC. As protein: CASSRGHQSNYGYTF.